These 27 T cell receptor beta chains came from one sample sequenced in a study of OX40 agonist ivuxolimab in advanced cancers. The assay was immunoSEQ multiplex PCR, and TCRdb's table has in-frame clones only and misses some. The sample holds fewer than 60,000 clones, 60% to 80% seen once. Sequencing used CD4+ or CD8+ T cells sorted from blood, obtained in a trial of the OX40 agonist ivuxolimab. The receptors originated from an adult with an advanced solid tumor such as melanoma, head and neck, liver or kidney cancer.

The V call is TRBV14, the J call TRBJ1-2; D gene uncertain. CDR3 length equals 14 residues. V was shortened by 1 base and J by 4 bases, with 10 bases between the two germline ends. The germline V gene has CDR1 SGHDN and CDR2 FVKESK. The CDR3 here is CASSQVNQVYGYTF. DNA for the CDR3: TGTGCCAGCAGCCAAGTTAACCAGGTCTATGGCTACACCTTC.

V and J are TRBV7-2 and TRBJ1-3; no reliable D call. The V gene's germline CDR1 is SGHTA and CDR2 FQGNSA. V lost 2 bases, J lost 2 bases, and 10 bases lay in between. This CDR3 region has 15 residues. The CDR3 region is CASSLTWMTGNTIYF. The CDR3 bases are TGTGCCAGCAGCTTAACGTGGATGACTGGAAACACCATATATTTT.

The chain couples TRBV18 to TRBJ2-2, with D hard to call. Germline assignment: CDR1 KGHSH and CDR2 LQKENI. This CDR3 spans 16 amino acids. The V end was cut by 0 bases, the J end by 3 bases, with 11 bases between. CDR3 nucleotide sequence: TGTGCCAGCTCACCACCGAATGAAGGGTACACCGGGGAGCTGTTTTTT. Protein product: CASSPPNEGYTGELFF.

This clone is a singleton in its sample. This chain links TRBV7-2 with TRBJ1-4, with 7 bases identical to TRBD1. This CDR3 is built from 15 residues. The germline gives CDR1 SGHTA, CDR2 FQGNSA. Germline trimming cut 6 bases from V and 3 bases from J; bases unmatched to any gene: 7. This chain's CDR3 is CASRPGGTANEKLFF. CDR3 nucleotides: TGTGCCAGCAGACCCGGGGGGACAGCTAATGAAAAACTGTTTTTT.

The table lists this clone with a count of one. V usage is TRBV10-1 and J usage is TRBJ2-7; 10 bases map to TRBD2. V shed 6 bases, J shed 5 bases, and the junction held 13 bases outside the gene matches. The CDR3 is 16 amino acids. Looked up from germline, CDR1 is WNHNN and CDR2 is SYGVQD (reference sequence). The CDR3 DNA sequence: TGCGCCAGCAGCGCTACTAGCGGGGCAAGGGGAGACGAGCAGTACTTC. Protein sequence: CASSATSGARGDEQYF.

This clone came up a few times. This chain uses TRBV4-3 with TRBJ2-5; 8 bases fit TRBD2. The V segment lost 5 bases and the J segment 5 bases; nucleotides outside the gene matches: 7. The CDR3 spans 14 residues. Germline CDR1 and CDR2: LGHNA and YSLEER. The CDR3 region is CASSGRGEPETQYF. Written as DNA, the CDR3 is TGCGCCAGCAGCGGGCGGGGGGAGCCGGAGACCCAGTACTTC.

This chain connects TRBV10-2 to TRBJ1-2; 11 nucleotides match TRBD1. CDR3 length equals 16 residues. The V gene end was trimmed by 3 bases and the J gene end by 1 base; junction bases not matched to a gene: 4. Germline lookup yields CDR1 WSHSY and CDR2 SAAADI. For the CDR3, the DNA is TGCGCCAGCAGTGACCCGGGACAGGGGGTTAACTATGGCTACACCTTC. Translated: CASSDPGQGVNYGYTF.

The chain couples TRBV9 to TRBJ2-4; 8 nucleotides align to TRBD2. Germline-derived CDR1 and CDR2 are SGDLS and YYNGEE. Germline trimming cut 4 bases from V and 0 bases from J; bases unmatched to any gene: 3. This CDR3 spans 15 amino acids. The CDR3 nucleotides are TGTGCCAGCAGCCCTCGGGAGGGAGCCAAAAACATTCAGTACTTC. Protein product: CASSPREGAKNIQYF.

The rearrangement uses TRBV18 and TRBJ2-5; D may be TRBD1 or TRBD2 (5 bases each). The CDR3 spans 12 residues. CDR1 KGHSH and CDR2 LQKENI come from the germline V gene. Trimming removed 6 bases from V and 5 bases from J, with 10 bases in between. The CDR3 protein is CASSLGAETQYF. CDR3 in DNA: TGTGCCAGCTCCCTCGGGGCGGAGACCCAGTACTTC.

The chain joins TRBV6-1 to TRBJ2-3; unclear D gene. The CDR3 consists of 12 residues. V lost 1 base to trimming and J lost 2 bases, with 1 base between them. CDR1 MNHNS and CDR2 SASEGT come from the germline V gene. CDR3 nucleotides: TGTGCCAGCAGTGAAGTCACAGATACGCAGTATTTT. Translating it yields CASSEVTDTQYF.

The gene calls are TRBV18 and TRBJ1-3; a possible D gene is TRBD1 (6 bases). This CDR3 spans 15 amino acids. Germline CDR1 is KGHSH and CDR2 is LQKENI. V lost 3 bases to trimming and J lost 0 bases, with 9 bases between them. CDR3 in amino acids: CASSPGTLSGNTIYF. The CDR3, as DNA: TGTGCCAGCTCACCCGGGACACTCTCTGGAAACACCATATATTTT. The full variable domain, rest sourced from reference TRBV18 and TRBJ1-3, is NAGVMQNPRHLVRRRGQEARLRCSPMKGHSHVYWYRQLPEEGLKFMVYLQKENIIDESGMPKERFSAEFPKEGPSILRIQQVVRGDSAAYFCASSPGTLSGNTIYFGEGSWLTVV.

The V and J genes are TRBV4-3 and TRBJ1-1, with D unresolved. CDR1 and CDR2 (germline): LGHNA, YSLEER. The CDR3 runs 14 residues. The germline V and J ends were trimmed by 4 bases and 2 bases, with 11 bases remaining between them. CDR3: CASSPTAGNTEAFF. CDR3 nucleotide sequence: TGCGCCAGCAGCCCAACGGCAGGAAACACTGAAGCTTTCTTT.

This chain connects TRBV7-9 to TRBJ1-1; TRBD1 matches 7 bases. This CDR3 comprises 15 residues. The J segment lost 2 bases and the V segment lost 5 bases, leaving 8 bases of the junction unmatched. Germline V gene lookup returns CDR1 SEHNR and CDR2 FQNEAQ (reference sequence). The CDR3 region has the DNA TGTGCCAGCAGCCCTATTGACAGGGCTAACACTGAAGCTTTCTTT. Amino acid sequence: CASSPIDRANTEAFF.

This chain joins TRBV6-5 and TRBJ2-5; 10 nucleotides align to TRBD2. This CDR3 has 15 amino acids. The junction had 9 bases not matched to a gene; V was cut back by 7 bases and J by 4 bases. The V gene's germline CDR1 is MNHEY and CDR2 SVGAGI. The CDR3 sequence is CASIGAGGPGETQYF. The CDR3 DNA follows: TGTGCCAGCATCGGAGCGGGGGGGCCGGGAGAGACCCAGTACTTC.

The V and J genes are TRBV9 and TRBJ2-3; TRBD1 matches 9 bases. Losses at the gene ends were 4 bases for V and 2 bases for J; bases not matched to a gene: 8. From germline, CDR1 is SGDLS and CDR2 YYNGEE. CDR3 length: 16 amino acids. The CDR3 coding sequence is TGTGCCAGCAGCCCAGGGACAGGGAGGGCCACAGATACGCAGTATTTT. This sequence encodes CASSPGTGRATDTQYF.

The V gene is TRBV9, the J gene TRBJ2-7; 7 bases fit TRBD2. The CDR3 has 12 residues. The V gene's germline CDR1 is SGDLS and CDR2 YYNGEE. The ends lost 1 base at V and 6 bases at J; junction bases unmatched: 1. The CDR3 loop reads CASSVPSGEQYF. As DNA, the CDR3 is TGTGCCAGCAGCGTACCTAGCGGCGAGCAGTACTTC.

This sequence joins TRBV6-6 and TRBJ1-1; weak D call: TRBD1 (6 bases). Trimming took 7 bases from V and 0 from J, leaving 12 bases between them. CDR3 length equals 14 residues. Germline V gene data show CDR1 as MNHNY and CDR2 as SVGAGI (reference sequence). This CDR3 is CASNTGNMNTEAFF. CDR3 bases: TGTGCCAGCAACACAGGGAACATGAACACTGAAGCTTTCTTT.

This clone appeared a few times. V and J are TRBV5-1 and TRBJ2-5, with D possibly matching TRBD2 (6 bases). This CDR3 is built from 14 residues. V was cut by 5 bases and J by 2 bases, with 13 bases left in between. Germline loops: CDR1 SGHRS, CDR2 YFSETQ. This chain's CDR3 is CASSSRDSQETQYF. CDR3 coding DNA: TGCGCCAGCAGTTCCCGGGACTCTCAAGAGACCCAGTACTTC.

The CDR3 region has the DNA TGTGCCAGCAGAAATCTACTAGCGGTAACCTACAATGAGCAGTTCTTC. Protein product: CASRNLLAVTYNEQFF. J is TRBJ2-1 and V is TRBV7-2; 8 nucleotides line up with TRBD2. J lost 2 bases, V lost 6 bases, and 9 bases had no gene match. The CDR3 loop spans 16 amino acids. Per the germline V gene, CDR1 is SGHTA and CDR2 is FQGNSA. Full variable domain (remainder filled in from reference TRBV7-2 and TRBJ2-1): GAGVSQSPSNKVTEKGKDVELRCDPISGHTALYWYRQSLGQGLEFLIYFQGNSAPDKSGLPSDRFSAERTGGSVSTLTIQRTQQEDSAVYLCASRNLLAVTYNEQFFGPGTRLTVL.

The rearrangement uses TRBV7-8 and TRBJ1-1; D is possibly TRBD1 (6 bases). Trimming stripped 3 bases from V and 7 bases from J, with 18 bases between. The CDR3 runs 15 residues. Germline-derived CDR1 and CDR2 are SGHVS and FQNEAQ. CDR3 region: CASSLGGNRAREAFF. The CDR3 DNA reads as TGTGCCAGCAGCTTGGGGGGCAACAGGGCCCGTGAAGCTTTCTTT.

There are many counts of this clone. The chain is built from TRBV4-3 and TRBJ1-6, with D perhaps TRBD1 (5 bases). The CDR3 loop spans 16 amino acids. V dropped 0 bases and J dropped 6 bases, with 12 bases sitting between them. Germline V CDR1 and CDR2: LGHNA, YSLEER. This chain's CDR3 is CASSQDLVQVNSPLHF. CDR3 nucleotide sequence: TGCGCCAGCAGCCAAGATTTGGTACAGGTTAATTCACCCCTCCACTTT.

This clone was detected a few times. CDR3 protein: CASSWGLAGSTDTQYF. CDR3 DNA sequence: TGTGCCAGCAGCTGGGGACTAGCGGGGTCCACAGATACGCAGTATTTT. This rearrangement joins TRBV5-4 to TRBJ2-3; 13 nucleotides agree with TRBD2. The germline CDR1 and CDR2 sequences are SGHNT and YYREEE (reference sequence). The CDR3 runs 16 residues. V lost 3 bases and J lost 2; bases outside the gene matches: 3.

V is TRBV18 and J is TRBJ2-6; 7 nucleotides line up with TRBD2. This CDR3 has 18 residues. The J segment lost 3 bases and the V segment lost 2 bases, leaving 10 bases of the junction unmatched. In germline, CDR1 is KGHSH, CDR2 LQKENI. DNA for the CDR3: TGTGCCAGCTCACCAAGCGGGACTATGTTTCGTGGGGCCAACGTCCTGACTTTC. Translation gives CASSPSGTMFRGANVLTF. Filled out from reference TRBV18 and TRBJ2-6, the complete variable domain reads NAGVMQNPRHLVRRRGQEARLRCSPMKGHSHVYWYRQLPEEGLKFMVYLQKENIIDESGMPKERFSAEFPKEGPSILRIQQVVRGDSAAYFCASSPSGTMFRGANVLTFGAGSRLTVL.

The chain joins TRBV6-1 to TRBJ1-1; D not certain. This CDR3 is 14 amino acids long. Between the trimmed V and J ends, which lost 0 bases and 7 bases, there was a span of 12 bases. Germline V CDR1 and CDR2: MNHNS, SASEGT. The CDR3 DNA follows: TGTGCCAGCAGTGAAGCAGGAGGTTTTCGTGAAGCTTTCTTT. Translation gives CASSEAGGFREAFF.

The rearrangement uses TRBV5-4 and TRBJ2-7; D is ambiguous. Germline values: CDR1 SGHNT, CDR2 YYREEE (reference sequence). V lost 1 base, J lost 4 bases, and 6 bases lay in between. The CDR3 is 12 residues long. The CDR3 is CASSLSEYEQYF. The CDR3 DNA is TGTGCCAGCAGCTTGTCAGAGTACGAGCAGTACTTC.

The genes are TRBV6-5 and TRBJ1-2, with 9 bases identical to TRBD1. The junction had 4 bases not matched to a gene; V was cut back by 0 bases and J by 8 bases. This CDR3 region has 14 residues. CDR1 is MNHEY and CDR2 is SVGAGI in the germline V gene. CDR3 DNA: TGTGCCAGCAGTTACTCAAGGACAGGGGACGGCTACACCTTC. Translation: CASSYSRTGDGYTF.

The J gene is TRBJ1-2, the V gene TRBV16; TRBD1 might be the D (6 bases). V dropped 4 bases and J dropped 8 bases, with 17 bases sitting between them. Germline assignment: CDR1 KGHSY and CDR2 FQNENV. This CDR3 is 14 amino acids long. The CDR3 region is CASSLILQGEGYTF. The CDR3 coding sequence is TGTGCCAGCAGCCTCATTTTACAGGGTGAAGGCTACACCTTC. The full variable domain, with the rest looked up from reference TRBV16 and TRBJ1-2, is GEEVAQTPKHLVRGEGQKAKLYCAPIKGHSYVFWYQQVLKNEFKFLISFQNENVFDETGMPKERFSAKCLPNSPCSLEIQATKLEDSAVYFCASSLILQGEGYTFGSGTRLTVV.